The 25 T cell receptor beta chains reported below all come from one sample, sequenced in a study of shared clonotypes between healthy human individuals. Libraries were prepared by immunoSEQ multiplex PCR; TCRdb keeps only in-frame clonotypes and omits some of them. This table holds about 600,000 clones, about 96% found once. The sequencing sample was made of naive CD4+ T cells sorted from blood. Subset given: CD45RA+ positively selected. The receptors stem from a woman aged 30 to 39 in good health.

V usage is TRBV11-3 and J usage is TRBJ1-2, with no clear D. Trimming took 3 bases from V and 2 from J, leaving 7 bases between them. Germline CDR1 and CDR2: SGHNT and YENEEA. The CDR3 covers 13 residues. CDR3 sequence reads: CASSFVMNYGYTF. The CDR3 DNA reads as TGTGCCAGCAGCTTTGTTATGAACTATGGCTACACCTTC.

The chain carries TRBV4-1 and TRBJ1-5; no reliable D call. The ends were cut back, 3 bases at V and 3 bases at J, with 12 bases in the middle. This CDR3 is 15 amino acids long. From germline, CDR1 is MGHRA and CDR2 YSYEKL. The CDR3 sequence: CASSHPTRTNQPQHF. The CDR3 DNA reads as TGCGCCAGCAGCCACCCCACCAGGACCAATCAGCCCCAGCATTTT.

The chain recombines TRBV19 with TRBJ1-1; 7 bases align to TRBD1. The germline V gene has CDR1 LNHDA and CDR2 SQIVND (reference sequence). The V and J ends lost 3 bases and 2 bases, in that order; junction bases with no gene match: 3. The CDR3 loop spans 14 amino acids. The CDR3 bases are TGTGCCAGTAGTATCCGGACAGGCAACACTGAAGCTTTCTTT. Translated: CASSIRTGNTEAFF. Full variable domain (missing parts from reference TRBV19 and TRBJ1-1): DGGITQSPKYLFRKEGQNVTLSCEQNLNHDAMYWYRQDPGQGLRLIYYSQIVNDFQKGDIAEGYSVSREKKESFPLTVTSAQKNPTAFYLCASSIRTGNTEAFFGQGTRLTVV.

CDR3 protein: CASRKKGYEQYF. The CDR3 nucleotides are TGTGCCAGCAGAAAGAAGGGGTACGAGCAGTACTTC. The chain combines TRBV28 with TRBJ2-7, with D perhaps TRBD1 (5 bases). Germline CDR1 and CDR2: MDHEN and SYDVKM. V dropped 6 bases and J dropped 4 bases, with 10 bases sitting between them. The CDR3 sequence is 12 residues long.

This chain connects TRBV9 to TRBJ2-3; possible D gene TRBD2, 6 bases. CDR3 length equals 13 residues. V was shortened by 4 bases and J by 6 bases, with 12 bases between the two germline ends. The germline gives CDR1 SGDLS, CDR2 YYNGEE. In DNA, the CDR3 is TGTGCCAGCAGCCATCGGGGGAGGGATACGCAGTATTTT. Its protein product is CASSHRGRDTQYF.

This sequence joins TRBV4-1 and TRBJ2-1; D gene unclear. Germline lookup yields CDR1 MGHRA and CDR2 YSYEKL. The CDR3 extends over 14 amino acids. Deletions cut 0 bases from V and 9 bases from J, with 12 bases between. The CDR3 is CASSQDRDNGEQFF. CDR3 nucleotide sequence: TGCGCCAGCAGCCAAGATCGTGACAATGGTGAGCAGTTCTTC.

As DNA, the CDR3 is TGTGCCAGCAGTTTAACGGCAGACCAGCCCCAGCATTTT. It specifies CASSLTADQPQHF. V is TRBV27 and J is TRBJ1-5, with D unresolved. Trimming pared 2 bases from V and 7 bases from J, leaving 9 bases between. CDR1 is MNHEY and CDR2 is SMNVEV in the germline V gene (reference sequence). The CDR3 contains 13 residues.

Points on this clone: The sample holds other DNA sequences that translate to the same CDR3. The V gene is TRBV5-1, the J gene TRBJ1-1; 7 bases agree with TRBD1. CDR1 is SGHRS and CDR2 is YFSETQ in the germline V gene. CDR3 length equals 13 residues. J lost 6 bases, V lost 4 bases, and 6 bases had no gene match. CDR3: CASSLRQGAEAFF. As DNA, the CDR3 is TGCGCCAGCAGCCTTCGACAGGGCGCTGAAGCTTTCTTT.

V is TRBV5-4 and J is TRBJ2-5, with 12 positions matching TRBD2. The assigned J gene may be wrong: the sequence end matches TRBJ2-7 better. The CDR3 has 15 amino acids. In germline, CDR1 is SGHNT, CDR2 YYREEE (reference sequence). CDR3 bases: TGTGCCAGCAGCCTCGGACTAGCGGGAAGCTACGAGCAGTACTTC. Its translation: CASSLGLAGSYEQYF.

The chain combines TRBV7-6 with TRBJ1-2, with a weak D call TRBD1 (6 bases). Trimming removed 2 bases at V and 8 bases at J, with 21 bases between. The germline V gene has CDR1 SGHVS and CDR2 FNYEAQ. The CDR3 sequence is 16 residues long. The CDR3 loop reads CASSLTGGHLGGGYTF. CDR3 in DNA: TGTGCCAGCAGCTTAACTGGGGGCCACCTCGGAGGCGGCTACACCTTC. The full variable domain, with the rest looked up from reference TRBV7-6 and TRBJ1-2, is GAGVSQSPRYKVTKRGQDVALRCDPISGHVSLYWYRQALGQGPEFLTYFNYEAQQDKSGLPNDRFSAERPEGSISTLTIQRTEQRDSAMYRCASSLTGGHLGGGYTFGSGTRLTVV.

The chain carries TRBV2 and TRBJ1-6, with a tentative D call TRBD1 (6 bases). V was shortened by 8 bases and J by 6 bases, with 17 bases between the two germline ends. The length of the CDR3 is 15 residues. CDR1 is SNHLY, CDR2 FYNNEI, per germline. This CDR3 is CASPTGEAPNSPLHF. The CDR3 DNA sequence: TGTGCCAGCCCGACAGGTGAAGCCCCTAATTCACCCCTCCACTTT. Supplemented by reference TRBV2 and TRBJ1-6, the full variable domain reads EPEVTQTPSHQVTQMGQEVILRCVPISNHLYFYWYRQILGQKVEFLVSFYNNEISEKSEIFDDQFSVERPDGSNFTLKIRSTKLEDSAMYFCASPTGEAPNSPLHFGNGTRLTVT.

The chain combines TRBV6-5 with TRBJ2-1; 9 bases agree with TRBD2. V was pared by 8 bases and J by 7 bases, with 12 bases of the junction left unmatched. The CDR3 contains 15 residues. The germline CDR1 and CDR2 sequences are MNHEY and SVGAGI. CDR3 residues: CASRSWLAGSNEQFF. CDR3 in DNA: TGTGCCAGCCGTAGTTGGCTAGCGGGATCTAATGAGCAGTTCTTC.

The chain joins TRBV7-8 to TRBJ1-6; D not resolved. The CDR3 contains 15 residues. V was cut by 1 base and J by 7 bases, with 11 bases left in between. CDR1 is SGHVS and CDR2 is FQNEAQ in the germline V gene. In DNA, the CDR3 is TGTGCCAGCAGCTTAGTCGAACTAGGGAATTCACCCCTCCACTTT. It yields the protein CASSLVELGNSPLHF.

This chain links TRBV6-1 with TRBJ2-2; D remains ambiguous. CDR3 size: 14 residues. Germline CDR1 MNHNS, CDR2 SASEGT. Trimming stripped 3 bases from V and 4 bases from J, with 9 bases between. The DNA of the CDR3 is TGTGCCAGCAGTGATATACTACCCACCGGGGAGCTGTTTTTT. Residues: CASSDILPTGELFF.

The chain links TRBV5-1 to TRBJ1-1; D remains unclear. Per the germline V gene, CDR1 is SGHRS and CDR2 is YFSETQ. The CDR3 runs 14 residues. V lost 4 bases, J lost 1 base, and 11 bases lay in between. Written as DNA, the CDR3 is TGCGCCAGCAGCCCCGGGGTGGCGAACACTGAAGCTTTCTTT. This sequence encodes CASSPGVANTEAFF.

CDR3 loop: CASSEALTEEKLFF. The CDR3 DNA follows: TGTGCCAGCAGTGAAGCTCTCACGGAGGAAAAACTGTTTTTT. The J gene is TRBJ1-4, the V gene TRBV6-1; D is ambiguous. Trimming pared 0 bases from V and 8 bases from J, leaving 10 bases between. Germline assignment: CDR1 MNHNS and CDR2 SASEGT. The CDR3 covers 14 residues.

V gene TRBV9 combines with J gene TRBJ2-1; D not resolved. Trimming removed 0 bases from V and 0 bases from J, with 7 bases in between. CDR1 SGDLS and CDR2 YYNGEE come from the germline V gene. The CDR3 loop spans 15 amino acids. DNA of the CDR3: TGTGCCAGCAGCGTAGATAGTAGCTCCTACAATGAGCAGTTCTTC. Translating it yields CASSVDSSSYNEQFF.

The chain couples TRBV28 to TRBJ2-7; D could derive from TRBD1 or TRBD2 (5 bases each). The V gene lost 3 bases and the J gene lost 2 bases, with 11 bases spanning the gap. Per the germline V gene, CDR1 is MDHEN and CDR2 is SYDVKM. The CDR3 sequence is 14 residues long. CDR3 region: CASSFPGRPYEQYF. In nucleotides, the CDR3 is TGTGCCAGCAGTTTCCCAGGGAGACCCTACGAGCAGTACTTC.

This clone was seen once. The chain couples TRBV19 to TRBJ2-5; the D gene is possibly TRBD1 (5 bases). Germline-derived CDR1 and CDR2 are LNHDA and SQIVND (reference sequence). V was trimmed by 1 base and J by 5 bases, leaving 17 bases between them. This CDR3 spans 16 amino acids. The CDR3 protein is CASSIGQGRPWETQYF. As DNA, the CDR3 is TGTGCCAGTAGTATAGGCCAGGGCCGTCCGTGGGAGACCCAGTACTTC.

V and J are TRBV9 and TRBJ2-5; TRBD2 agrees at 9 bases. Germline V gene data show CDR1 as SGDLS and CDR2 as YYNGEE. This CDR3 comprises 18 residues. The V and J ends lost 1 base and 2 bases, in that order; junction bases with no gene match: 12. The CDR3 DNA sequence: TGTGCCAGCAGCGTAAGTGTTCGGGCTAGCGGGACTCAAGAGACCCAGTACTTC. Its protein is CASSVSVRASGTQETQYF.

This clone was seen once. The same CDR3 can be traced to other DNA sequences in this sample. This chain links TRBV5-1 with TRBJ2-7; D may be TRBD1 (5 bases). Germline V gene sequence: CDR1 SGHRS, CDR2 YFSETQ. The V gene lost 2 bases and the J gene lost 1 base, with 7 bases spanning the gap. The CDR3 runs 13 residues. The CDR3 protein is CASSFQGSYEQYF. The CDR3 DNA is TGCGCCAGCAGCTTTCAGGGATCCTACGAGCAGTACTTC.

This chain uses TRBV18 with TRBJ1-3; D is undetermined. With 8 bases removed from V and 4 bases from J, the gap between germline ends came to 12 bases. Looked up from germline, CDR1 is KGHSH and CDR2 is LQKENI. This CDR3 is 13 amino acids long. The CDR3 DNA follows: TGTGCCAGCCGAGGCTCGAGGGGAAACACCATATATTTT. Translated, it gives CASRGSRGNTIYF.

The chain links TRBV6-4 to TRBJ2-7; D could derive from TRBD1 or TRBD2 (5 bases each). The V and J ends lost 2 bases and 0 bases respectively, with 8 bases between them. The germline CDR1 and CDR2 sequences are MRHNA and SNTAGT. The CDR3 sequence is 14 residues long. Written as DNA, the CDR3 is TGTGCCAGCAGTGACGGGGGAAGCTCCTACGAGCAGTACTTC. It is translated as CASSDGGSSYEQYF.

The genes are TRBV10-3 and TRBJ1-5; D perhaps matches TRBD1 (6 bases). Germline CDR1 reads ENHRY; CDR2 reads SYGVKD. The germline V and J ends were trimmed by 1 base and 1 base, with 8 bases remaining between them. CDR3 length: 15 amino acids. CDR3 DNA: TGTGCCATCAGTGAGTATACAGGGAGCAATCAGCCCCAGCATTTT. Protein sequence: CAISEYTGSNQPQHF.

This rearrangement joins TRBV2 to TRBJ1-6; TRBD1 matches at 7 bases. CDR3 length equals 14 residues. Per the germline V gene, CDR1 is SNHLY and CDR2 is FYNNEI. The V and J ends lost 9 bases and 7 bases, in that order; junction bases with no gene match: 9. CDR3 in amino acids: CARRSGQQNSPLHF. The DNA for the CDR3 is TGTGCCAGGCGGTCGGGACAGCAGAATTCACCCCTCCACTTT.